This TCR beta chain was identified in a study of control samples from healthy donors and cancer patients. Profiled with immunoSEQ multiplex PCR; TCRdb holds only in-frame clones, not every one. Of under 130,000 clones listed, 80% to 90% are singletons. In germline, CDR1 is SEHNR, CDR2 FQNEAQ (reference sequence). The CDR3 spans 16 residues. With V trimmed by 4 bases and J by 2 bases, 5 bases remained unmatched. The material sequenced was PBMCs. This chain connects TRBV7-9 to TRBJ2-2, with 9 bases lining up with TRBD1. The clonotype was recovered from a man in his fifties or sixties with lung cancer. CDR3 residues: CASSSRDRENTGELFF. As DNA, the CDR3 is TGTGCCAGCAGCTCCAGGGACAGGGAAAACACCGGGGAGCTGTTTTTT.